A single sample is the source of the 8 T cell receptor beta chains below, sequenced in a study of blood T cell repertoires in COVID-19. Generated by immunoSEQ multiplex PCR, the TCRdb table keeps only in-frame clones and is missing some. The sample includes around 93,000 clones, approximately 88% seen only once; the top ten take 11%. The sample consisted of peripheral blood. The receptor source for this set is an older man with acute or convalescent COVID-19.

The chain recombines TRBV5-1 with TRBJ2-1; 7 bases line up with TRBD2. Germline CDR1 is SGHRS and CDR2 is YFSETQ. The trim removed 3 bases at V and 7 bases at J, leaving 10 bases unmatched. This CDR3 is 15 amino acids long. CDR3 DNA sequence: TGCGCCAGCAGCTCAAGGACTAGTTCGGAGAATGAGCAGTTCTTC. Translation: CASSSRTSSENEQFF. Complete variable domain (other parts from reference TRBV5-1 and TRBJ2-1): KAGVTQTPRYLIKTRGQQVTLSCSPISGHRSVSWYQQTPGQGLQFLFEYFSETQRNKGNFPGRFSGRQFSNSRSEMNVSTLELGDSALYLCASSSRTSSENEQFFGPGTRLTVL.

The V and J genes are TRBV7-9 and TRBJ1-3; no firm D call. From germline, CDR1 is SEHNR and CDR2 FQNEAQ (reference sequence). V dropped 4 bases and J dropped 0 bases, with 4 bases sitting between them. The CDR3 consists of 13 residues. CDR3 DNA: TGTGCCAGCAGCTCAAACTCTGGAAACACCATATATTTT. Residues: CASSSNSGNTIYF.

This chain links TRBV7-2 with TRBJ2-7; tentative D call: TRBD2 (6 bases). Looked up from germline, CDR1 is SGHTA and CDR2 is FQGNSA. The CDR3 runs to 14 residues. Trimming cost V 5 bases and J 5 bases, with 16 bases left between them. Here the CDR3 DNA reads TGTGCCAGCAGCCACCGGGGGAGTCAAGACGAGCAGTACTTC. It encodes CASSHRGSQDEQYF.

This clone was recorded once. The V call is TRBV9, the J call TRBJ1-6, with D possibly TRBD1 on 6 matching bases. CDR1 is SGDLS and CDR2 is YYNGEE in the germline V gene. The CDR3 covers 15 residues. The ends were cut back, 4 bases at V and 5 bases at J, with 13 bases in the middle. The CDR3 region is CASSTMDSHNSPLHF. The DNA of the CDR3 is TGTGCCAGCAGCACCATGGACAGCCATAATTCACCCCTCCACTTT.

The rearrangement links TRBV6-5 to TRBJ1-3, with D tentatively TRBD1 (6 bases). The CDR3 covers 15 residues. Looked up from germline, CDR1 is MNHEY and CDR2 is SVGAGI. V lost 2 bases and J 0 bases, leaving 8 bases between the germline ends. CDR3 bases: TGTGCCAGCAGTTACAAGACAGGCTCTGGAAACACCATATATTTT. Translated, it gives CASSYKTGSGNTIYF.

The chain links TRBV9 to TRBJ2-1, with 7 bases fitting TRBD1. The germline V gene has CDR1 SGDLS and CDR2 YYNGEE. V shed 0 bases and J 1 base; nucleotides not matched to a gene: 1. CDR3 length: 15 amino acids. The CDR3 sequence is CASSVDRGSYNEQFF. As DNA, the CDR3 is TGTGCCAGCAGCGTAGACAGGGGATCCTACAATGAGCAGTTCTTC. The entire variable domain, with the rest obtained from reference TRBV9 and TRBJ2-1, is as follows: DSGVTQTPKHLITATGQRVTLRCSPRSGDLSVYWYQQSLDQGLQFLIQYYNGEERAKGNILERFSAQQFPDLHSELNLSSLELGDSALYFCASSVDRGSYNEQFFGPGTRLTVL.

This clone occurred many times. V is TRBV6-5 and J is TRBJ1-5; no reliable D call. This CDR3 has 14 amino acids. V lost 6 bases, J lost 4 bases, and 13 bases lay in between. Germline V gene lookup returns CDR1 MNHEY and CDR2 SVGAGI. The DNA of the CDR3 is TGTGCCAGCAGGCACATGGAGAGAAATCAGCCCCAGCATTTT. It translates to CASRHMERNQPQHF.

The gene calls are TRBV7-2 and TRBJ2-7; 7 bases match TRBD1. Unmatched junction bases numbered 7, after V lost 2 bases and J lost 0 bases. The CDR3 length is 16 residues. The germline CDR1 and CDR2 sequences are SGHTA and FQGNSA. The CDR3 DNA reads as TGTGCCAGCAGCTTACAAGTCCGGGACAGCTCCTACGAGCAGTACTTC. Its protein product is CASSLQVRDSSYEQYF.